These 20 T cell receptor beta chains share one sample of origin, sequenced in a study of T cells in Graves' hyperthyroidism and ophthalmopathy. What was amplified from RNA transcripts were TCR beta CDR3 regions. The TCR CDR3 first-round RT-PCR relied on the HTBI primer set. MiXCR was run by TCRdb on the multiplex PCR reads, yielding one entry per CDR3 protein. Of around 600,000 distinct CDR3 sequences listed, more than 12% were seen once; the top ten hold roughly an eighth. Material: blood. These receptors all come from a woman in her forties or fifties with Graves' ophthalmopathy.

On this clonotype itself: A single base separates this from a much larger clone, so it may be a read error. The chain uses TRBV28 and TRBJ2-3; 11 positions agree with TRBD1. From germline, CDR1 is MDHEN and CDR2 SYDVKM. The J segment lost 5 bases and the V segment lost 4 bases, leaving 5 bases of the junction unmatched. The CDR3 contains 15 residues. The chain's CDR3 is CASSSRTGGIDTQYF. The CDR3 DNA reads TGTGCCAGCAGTTCCCGGACAGGGGGCATAGATACGCAGTATTTT.

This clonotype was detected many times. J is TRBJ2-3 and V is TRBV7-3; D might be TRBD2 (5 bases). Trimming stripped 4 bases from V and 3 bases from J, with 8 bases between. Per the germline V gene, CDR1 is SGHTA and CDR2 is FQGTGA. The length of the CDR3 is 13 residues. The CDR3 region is CASSSDYTDTQYF. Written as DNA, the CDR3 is TGTGCCAGCAGCTCCGACTATACAGATACGCAGTATTTT.

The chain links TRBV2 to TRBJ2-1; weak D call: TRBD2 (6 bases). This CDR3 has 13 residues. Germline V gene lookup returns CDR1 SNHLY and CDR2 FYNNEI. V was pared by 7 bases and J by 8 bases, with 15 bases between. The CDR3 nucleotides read TGTGCCAGCAACCGGGACTGGGGCGATGAGCAGTTCTTC. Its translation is CASNRDWGDEQFF.

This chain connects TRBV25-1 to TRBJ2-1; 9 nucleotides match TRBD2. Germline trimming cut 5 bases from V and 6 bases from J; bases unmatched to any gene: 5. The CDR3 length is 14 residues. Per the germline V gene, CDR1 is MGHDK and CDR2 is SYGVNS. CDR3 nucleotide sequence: TGTGCCAGCAGTCGTGGACTAGCGATCAATGAGCAGTTCTTC. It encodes CASSRGLAINEQFF.

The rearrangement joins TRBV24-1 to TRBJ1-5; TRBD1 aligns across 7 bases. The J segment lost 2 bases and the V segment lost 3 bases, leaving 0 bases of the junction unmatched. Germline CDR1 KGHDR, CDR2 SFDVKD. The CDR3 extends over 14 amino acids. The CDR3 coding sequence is TGTGCCACCAGTGATGGACAGGGCAATCAGCCCCAGCATTTT. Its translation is CATSDGQGNQPQHF.

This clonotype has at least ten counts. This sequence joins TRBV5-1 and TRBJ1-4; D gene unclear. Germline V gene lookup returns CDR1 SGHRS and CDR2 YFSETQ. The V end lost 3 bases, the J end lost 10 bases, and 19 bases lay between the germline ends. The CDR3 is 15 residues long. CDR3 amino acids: CASSSTRDLRGKLFF. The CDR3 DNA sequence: TGCGCCAGCAGCTCGACGCGAGACCTCCGGGGAAAACTGTTTTTT.

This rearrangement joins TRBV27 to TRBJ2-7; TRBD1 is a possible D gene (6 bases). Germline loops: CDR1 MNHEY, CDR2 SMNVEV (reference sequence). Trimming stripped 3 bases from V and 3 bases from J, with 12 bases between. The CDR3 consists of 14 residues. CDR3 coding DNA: TGTGCCAGCAGTTTCGCCAGGGACAACTACGAGCAGTACTTC. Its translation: CASSFARDNYEQYF.

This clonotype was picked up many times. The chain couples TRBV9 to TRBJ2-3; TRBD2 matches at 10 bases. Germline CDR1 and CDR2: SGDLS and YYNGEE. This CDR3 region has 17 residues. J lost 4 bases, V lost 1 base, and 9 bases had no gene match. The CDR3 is CASSVFPLAGTSDTQYF. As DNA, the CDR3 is TGTGCCAGCAGCGTATTCCCACTAGCGGGAACGTCAGATACGCAGTATTTT.

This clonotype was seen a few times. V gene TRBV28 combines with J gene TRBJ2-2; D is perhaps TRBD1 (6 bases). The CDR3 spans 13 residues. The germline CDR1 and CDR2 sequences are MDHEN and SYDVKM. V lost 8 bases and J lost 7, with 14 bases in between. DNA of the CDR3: TGTGCCAGCGGAAGGGGGAGAGGCGGGGAGCTGTTTTTT. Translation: CASGRGRGGELFF.

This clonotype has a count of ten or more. The CDR3: CASSLASSANNEQFF. CDR3 nucleotides: TGTGCCAGCAGCTTGGCTTCTAGCGCTAACAATGAGCAGTTCTTC. V gene TRBV5-5 combines with J gene TRBJ2-1; D possibly corresponds to TRBD2 (6 bases). Germline loops: CDR1 SGHKS, CDR2 YYEKEE (reference sequence). Deletions cut 0 bases from V and 5 bases from J, with 12 bases between. The CDR3 loop spans 15 amino acids.

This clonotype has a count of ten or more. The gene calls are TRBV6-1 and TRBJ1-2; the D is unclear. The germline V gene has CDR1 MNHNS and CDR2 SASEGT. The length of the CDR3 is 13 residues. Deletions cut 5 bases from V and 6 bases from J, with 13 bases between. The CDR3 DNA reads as TGTGCCAGCAGTAACGCTCGGACGGATGGCTACACCTTC. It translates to CASSNARTDGYTF.

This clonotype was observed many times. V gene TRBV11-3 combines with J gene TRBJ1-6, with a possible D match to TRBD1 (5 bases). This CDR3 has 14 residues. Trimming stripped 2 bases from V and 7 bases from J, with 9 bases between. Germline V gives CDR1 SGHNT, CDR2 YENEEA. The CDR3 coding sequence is TGTGCCAGCAGCTTAAGGGGTACGAATTCACCCCTCCACTTT. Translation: CASSLRGTNSPLHF.

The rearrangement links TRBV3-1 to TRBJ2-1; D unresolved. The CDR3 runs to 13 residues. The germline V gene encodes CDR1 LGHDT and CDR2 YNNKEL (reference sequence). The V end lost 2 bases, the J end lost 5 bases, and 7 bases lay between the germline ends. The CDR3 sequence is CASSQRVNNEQFF. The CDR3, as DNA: TGTGCCAGCAGCCAACGGGTGAACAATGAGCAGTTCTTC.

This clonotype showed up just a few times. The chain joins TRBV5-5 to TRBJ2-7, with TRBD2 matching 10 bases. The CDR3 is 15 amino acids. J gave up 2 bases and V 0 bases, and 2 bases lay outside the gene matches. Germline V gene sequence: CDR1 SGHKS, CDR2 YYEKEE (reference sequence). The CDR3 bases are TGTGCCAGCAGCTTGGATAGCGGGAGGACCTACGAGCAGTACTTC. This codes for CASSLDSGRTYEQYF.

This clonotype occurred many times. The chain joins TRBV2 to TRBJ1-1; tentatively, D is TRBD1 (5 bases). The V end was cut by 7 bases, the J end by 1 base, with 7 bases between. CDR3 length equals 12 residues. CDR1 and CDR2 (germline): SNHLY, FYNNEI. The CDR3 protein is CASKDRNTEAFF. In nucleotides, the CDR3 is TGTGCCAGCAAAGACAGGAACACTGAAGCTTTCTTT.

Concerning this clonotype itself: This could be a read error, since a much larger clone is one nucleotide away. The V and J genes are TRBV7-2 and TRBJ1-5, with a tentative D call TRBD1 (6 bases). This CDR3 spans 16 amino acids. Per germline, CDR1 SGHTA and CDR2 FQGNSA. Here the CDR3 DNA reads TGTGCCAGCAGCTTAGACGGGGGCGGTAGCAATCGGCCCCAGCATTTT. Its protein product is CASSLDGGGSNRPQHF.

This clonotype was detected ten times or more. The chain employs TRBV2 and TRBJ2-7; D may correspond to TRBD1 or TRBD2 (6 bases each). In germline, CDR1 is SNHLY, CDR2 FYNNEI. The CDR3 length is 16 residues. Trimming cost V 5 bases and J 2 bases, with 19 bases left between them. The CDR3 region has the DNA TGTGCCAGCAGTCGAGGGGGACTGCCTGCGACCTACGAGCAGTACTTC. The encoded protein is CASSRGGLPATYEQYF.

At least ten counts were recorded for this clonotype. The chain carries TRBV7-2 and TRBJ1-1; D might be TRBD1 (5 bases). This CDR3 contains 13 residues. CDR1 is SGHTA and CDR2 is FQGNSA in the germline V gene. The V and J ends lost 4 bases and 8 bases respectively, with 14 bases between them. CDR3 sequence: CASSSRQSTEAFF. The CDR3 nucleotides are TGTGCCAGCAGCTCACGACAGTCTACCGAAGCTTTCTTT.

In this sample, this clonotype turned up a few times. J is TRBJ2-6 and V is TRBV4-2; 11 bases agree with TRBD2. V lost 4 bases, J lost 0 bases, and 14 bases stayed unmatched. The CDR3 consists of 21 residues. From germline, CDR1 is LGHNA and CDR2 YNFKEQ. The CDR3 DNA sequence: TGTGCCAGCAGCCGCCCGGGACTAGCGGAAGCACGCCGCTCTGGGGCCAACGTCCTGACTTTC. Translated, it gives CASSRPGLAEARRSGANVLTF.

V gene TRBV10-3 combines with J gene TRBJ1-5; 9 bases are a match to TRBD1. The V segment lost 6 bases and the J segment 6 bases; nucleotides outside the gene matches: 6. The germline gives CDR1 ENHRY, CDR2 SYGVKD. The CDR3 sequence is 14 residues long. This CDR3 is CAIRAKGQGQPQHF. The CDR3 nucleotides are TGTGCCATCAGAGCCAAGGGACAGGGTCAGCCCCAGCATTTT.